The 22 T cell receptor beta chains listed next were all sequenced from one sample in a study of technical replicates of blood from several donors. Produced via immunoSEQ multiplex PCR; TCRdb's table is partial and in-frame only. The sample has 40,000 to 60,000 clones, around 84% seen once; the top ten hold roughly 5.3%. Sequences were obtained from PBMCs. These receptors all come from a human donor in good health. Some clones in this sample may be carry-over from other donors' samples.

This chain connects TRBV4-1 to TRBJ1-2, with D perhaps matching TRBD1 (5 bases). The V and J ends lost 1 base and 6 bases respectively, with 9 bases between them. Germline CDR1 and CDR2: MGHRA and YSYEKL. CDR3 size: 13 residues. The CDR3 sequence: CASSQGGIDGYTF. The CDR3 DNA reads TGCGCCAGCAGCCAAGGGGGCATAGATGGCTACACCTTC.

This chain joins TRBV29-1 and TRBJ1-2, with D possibly being TRBD1 (5 bases). Germline lookup yields CDR1 SQVTM and CDR2 ANQGSEA. This CDR3 is 14 amino acids long. V shed 1 base and J shed 7 bases, with 16 bases lying between them. The CDR3 DNA reads as TGCAGCGTTGAAGCGCTATGGGCCACAGGTGGCTACACCTTC. The encoded protein is CSVEALWATGGYTF.

The genes are TRBV5-1 and TRBJ2-7; tentative D call: TRBD2 (5 bases). Trimming took off 4 bases at V and 7 bases at J, with 18 bases between the two ends. The CDR3 runs to 14 residues. The germline gives CDR1 SGHRS, CDR2 YFSETQ. For the CDR3, the DNA is TGCGCCAGCAGCCCGGATGGGCCTCGGGGAGAGCAGTACTTC. Translated, it gives CASSPDGPRGEQYF.

V is TRBV2 and J is TRBJ2-5; 7 bases are a match to TRBD2. The CDR3 loop spans 12 amino acids. After removal of 9 bases from V and 6 bases from J, the junction contained 7 bases not matched to a gene. Germline loops: CDR1 SNHLY, CDR2 FYNNEI. The CDR3 spells CASSGGSQTQYF. CDR3 bases: TGTGCCAGTTCCGGCGGGAGCCAGACCCAGTACTTC.

This clone was observed a few times. The V call is TRBV9, the J call TRBJ2-5; the match to TRBD1 covers 11 bases. This CDR3 has 16 residues. J was trimmed by 0 bases and V by 4 bases; bases with no gene match: 5. Germline CDR1 reads SGDLS; CDR2 reads YYNGEE. Here the CDR3 DNA reads TGTGCCAGCAGCAGCCGGGACAGGGGGTACCAAGAGACCCAGTACTTC. Protein sequence: CASSSRDRGYQETQYF.

The chain carries TRBV5-1 and TRBJ2-6; 11 nucleotides match TRBD1. J gave up 2 bases and V 4 bases, and 5 bases lay outside the gene matches. This CDR3 has 17 amino acids. The germline gives CDR1 SGHRS, CDR2 YFSETQ. DNA of the CDR3: TGCGCCAGCAGCGGGGGACAGGGGGTAGCTGGGGCCAACGTCCTGACTTTC. Protein: CASSGGQGVAGANVLTF.

The chain links TRBV4-3 to TRBJ1-2, with a tentative D call TRBD1 (6 bases). The ends were cut back, 2 bases at V and 7 bases at J, with 11 bases in the middle. Germline assignment: CDR1 LGHNA and CDR2 YSLEER. The CDR3 is 13 amino acids. The CDR3 reads CASSQLGAGGYTF. CDR3 bases: TGCGCCAGCAGCCAATTGGGGGCGGGTGGCTACACCTTC.

This clone was detected only a few times. The J gene is TRBJ1-2, the V gene TRBV9; D is ambiguous. In germline, CDR1 is SGDLS, CDR2 YYNGEE. Trimming removed 0 bases at V and 0 bases at J, with 9 bases between. This CDR3 is built from 15 residues. The CDR3 is CASSVGAGTNYGYTF. In DNA, the CDR3 is TGTGCCAGCAGCGTAGGTGCAGGAACTAACTATGGCTACACCTTC.

This chain links TRBV20-1 with TRBJ2-1; no clear D. Per germline, CDR1 DFQATT and CDR2 SNEGSKA (reference sequence). The ends were cut back, 5 bases at V and 10 bases at J, with 12 bases in the middle. The CDR3 runs 11 residues. The CDR3 loop reads CSASPLREQFF. The CDR3, as DNA: TGCAGTGCTTCTCCCTTGAGGGAGCAGTTCTTC.

The chain employs TRBV14 and TRBJ1-1; D not certain. The germline V and J ends were trimmed by 4 bases and 2 bases, with 14 bases remaining between them. Germline lookup yields CDR1 SGHDN and CDR2 FVKESK. This CDR3 is 15 amino acids long. CDR3 DNA sequence: TGTGCCAGCAGCCGAGAGATTTGGGCAAACACTGAAGCTTTCTTT. Amino acid sequence: CASSREIWANTEAFF.

The rearrangement links TRBV7-3 to TRBJ2-1; the D is unclear. The CDR3 is 16 amino acids. CDR1 is SGHTA, CDR2 FQGTGA, per germline. V gave up 2 bases and J gave up 0 bases, with 11 bases separating them. For the CDR3, the DNA is TGTGCCAGCAGCTTAGAAGCTGCTTTCTCCTACAATGAGCAGTTCTTC. Residues: CASSLEAAFSYNEQFF.

The V gene is TRBV18, the J gene TRBJ1-2, with D unresolved. V was shortened by 2 bases and J by 6 bases, with 7 bases between the two germline ends. Germline lookup yields CDR1 KGHSH and CDR2 LQKENI. The CDR3 consists of 12 residues. The CDR3 sequence: CASSPWGDGYTF. The CDR3 DNA sequence: TGTGCCAGCTCACCATGGGGAGATGGCTACACCTTC.

The chain carries TRBV15 and TRBJ2-2; D remains ambiguous. The CDR3 runs to 14 residues. Trimming pared 5 bases from V and 5 bases from J, leaving 12 bases between. In germline, CDR1 is LNHNV, CDR2 YYDKDF (reference sequence). The CDR3 DNA reads TGTGCCACCAGCTCCCAGACCAGGACCGGGGAGCTGTTTTTT. Translation gives CATSSQTRTGELFF.

This clone was observed once. The chain uses TRBV2 and TRBJ1-6; 7 bases fit TRBD1. With 11 bases clipped from V and 5 bases from J, the junction kept 9 bases outside the gene matches. The V gene's germline CDR1 is SNHLY and CDR2 FYNNEI. The CDR3 totals 14 residues. CDR3 sequence reads: CADRGRGDNSPLHF. The CDR3, as DNA: TGTGCCGACCGGGGCAGGGGGGATAATTCACCCCTCCACTTT.

The rearrangement links TRBV27 to TRBJ2-7; a weak D match, TRBD1 (6 bases). This CDR3 comprises 15 residues. Per germline, CDR1 MNHEY and CDR2 SMNVEV (reference sequence). The germline V and J ends were trimmed by 1 base and 2 bases, with 12 bases remaining between them. This CDR3 is CASSLFGRDTYEQYF. The CDR3 DNA follows: TGTGCCAGCAGTTTATTCGGCAGGGACACCTACGAGCAGTACTTC.

The chain couples TRBV9 to TRBJ2-2; TRBD2 matches at 7 bases. The CDR3 has 15 amino acids. Germline assignment: CDR1 SGDLS and CDR2 YYNGEE. With V trimmed by 4 bases and J by 5 bases, 8 bases remained unmatched. The CDR3 here is CASSLVGRGTGELFF. DNA for the CDR3: TGTGCCAGCAGCCTCGTGGGGAGGGGTACCGGGGAGCTGTTTTTT.

The J gene is TRBJ2-1, the V gene TRBV5-1; 9 nucleotides agree with TRBD2. J was trimmed by 6 bases and V by 2 bases; bases with no gene match: 6. There are 15 residues in the CDR3. The germline V gene has CDR1 SGHRS and CDR2 YFSETQ. As DNA, the CDR3 is TGCGCCAGCAGCTTTGTAGCGGGGGCCCGCAATGAGCAGTTCTTC. Amino acid sequence: CASSFVAGARNEQFF. The whole variable domain, remainder taken from reference TRBV5-1 and TRBJ2-1, is KAGVTQTPRYLIKTRGQQVTLSCSPISGHRSVSWYQQTPGQGLQFLFEYFSETQRNKGNFPGRFSGRQFSNSRSEMNVSTLELGDSALYLCASSFVAGARNEQFFGPGTRLTVL.

V is TRBV4-2 and J is TRBJ1-4, with 12 bases that match TRBD1. Germline lookup yields CDR1 LGHNA and CDR2 YNFKEQ. The length of the CDR3 is 18 residues. The V segment lost 3 bases and the J segment 1 base; nucleotides outside the gene matches: 6. CDR3 sequence: CASSQGDRGLGTNEKLFF. CDR3 bases: TGTGCCAGCAGCCAGGGGGACAGGGGGCTCGGAACTAATGAAAAACTGTTTTTT.

The chain employs TRBV5-5 and TRBJ2-7; the match to TRBD1 covers 7 bases. Trimming took 1 base from V and 5 from J; bases not matched to a gene: 12. CDR1 SGHKS and CDR2 YYEKEE come from the germline V gene (reference sequence). The CDR3 runs to 16 residues. The DNA of the CDR3 is TGTGCCAGCAGCTTGTGGGACGGGACAGTCAAGGACGAGCAGTACTTC. Encoded protein: CASSLWDGTVKDEQYF.

CDR3 sequence (DNA): TGCGCCAGCAGCCCCGCGAGTGCGGGAGGGCGCAATGAGCAGTTCTTC. Encoded protein: CASSPASAGGRNEQFF. This chain uses TRBV5-1 with TRBJ2-1; TRBD2 agrees at 9 bases. The CDR3 extends over 16 amino acids. CDR1 and CDR2 from the germline V gene are SGHRS and YFSETQ. V dropped 4 bases and J dropped 6; count of bases not matched to a gene: 11.

The J gene is TRBJ1-4, the V gene TRBV9, with D perhaps TRBD1 (6 bases). The CDR3 extends over 15 amino acids. V was cut by 0 bases and J by 3 bases, with 9 bases left in between. Per the germline V gene, CDR1 is SGDLS and CDR2 is YYNGEE. The CDR3 DNA reads as TGTGCCAGCAGCGTAGAGGGGGAACCTAATGAAAAACTGTTTTTT. This sequence encodes CASSVEGEPNEKLFF.

This chain connects TRBV5-1 to TRBJ2-1; TRBD2 matches 10 bases. Germline loops: CDR1 SGHRS, CDR2 YFSETQ. The V gene end was trimmed by 5 bases and the J gene end by 9 bases; junction bases not matched to a gene: 17. CDR3 length equals 17 residues. CDR3 nucleotide sequence: TGCGCCAGCAGTCGAAACCTGGCCAGCGGGGGGGCTAGTGAGCAGTTCTTC. Translating it yields CASSRNLASGGASEQFF.